This T cell receptor (beta chain) emerged from a study of shared T cell receptors in the human thymus. Germline trimming cut 2 bases from V and 5 bases from J; bases unmatched to any gene: 15. The CDR3 consists of 17 residues. The germline V gene has CDR1 SGHRS and CDR2 YFSETQ. The repertoire was sequenced with immunoSEQ multiplex PCR; TCRdb's copy has only in-frame clones and lacks some. Counted here are about 540,000 clones, about four fifths occurring once; the ten biggest clones make up around 0.012%. A further study also used this sample, focusing on human thymus T cells. That source notes: Thymus tissue for the work was resected from patients undergoing corrective heart surgery.

The specimen sequenced was thymocytes. The chain combines TRBV5-1 with TRBJ1-2; TRBD1 aligns across 7 bases. This receptor was identified in a boy in the first two years of life with a congenital heart defect. The chain's CDR3 is CASSLGGRGQILYGYTF. The DNA of the CDR3 is TGCGCCAGCAGCTTAGGTGGTAGGGGACAGATTCTTTATGGCTACACCTTC.